The 13 T cell receptor beta chains in this list originate from one sample, sequenced in a study of T cell repertoires in cytomegalovirus infection. Their recognized antigens are unknown. TCRdb processed the reads anew with MiXCR; each CDR3 protein has one entry. The sample consists of about 63,000 distinct CDR3 sequences, about 19% of them appearing once. Material: CD8+ T cells from cultured PBMCs, obtained from culture after CMV antigen stimulation. All receptors derive from a human donor in good health (CMV status not recorded). Some clones in this sample may be carry-over from other donors' samples.

This clonotype was detected a few times. The rearrangement links TRBV20-1 to TRBJ1-5, with unresolved D. Germline V lookup: CDR1 DFQATT, CDR2 SNEGSKA (reference sequence). Trimming cost V 0 bases and J 0 bases, with 9 bases left between them. CDR3 length equals 15 residues. The CDR3 spells CSARDRVSSNQPQHF. The CDR3 DNA reads as TGCAGTGCTAGAGATAGGGTCAGTAGCAATCAGCCCCAGCATTTT.

This clonotype was detected a few times. The V gene is TRBV7-2, the J gene TRBJ2-3, with 8 bases identical to TRBD1. Germline V gene data show CDR1 as SGHTA and CDR2 as FQGNSA. The CDR3 consists of 14 residues. The trim removed 5 bases at V and 3 bases at J, leaving 4 bases unmatched. Here the CDR3 DNA reads TGTGCCAGCAGCCCGACAGGGGTAACAGATACGCAGTATTTT. Amino acid sequence: CASSPTGVTDTQYF.

This clonotype was found a few times. The rearrangement uses TRBV7-2 and TRBJ2-4, with D perhaps given as TRBD1 or TRBD2 (5 bases each). V lost 5 bases and J lost 12, with 14 bases in between. There are 12 residues in the CDR3. Germline CDR1 is SGHTA and CDR2 is FQGNSA. CDR3 coding DNA: TGTGCCAGCAGCCCTGCCTGGGGGTATCAGTACTTC. Translating it yields CASSPAWGYQYF.

The rearrangement uses TRBV7-3 and TRBJ2-5; no reliable D call. In germline, CDR1 is SGHTA, CDR2 FQGTGA. This CDR3 has 13 amino acids. V was clipped by 5 bases and J by 1 base, with 8 bases between them. Here the CDR3 reads CASSRRFQETQYF. The DNA of the CDR3 is TGTGCCAGCAGCCGCAGATTCCAAGAGACCCAGTACTTC.

The chain has TRBV7-8 and TRBJ1-5; D remains ambiguous. The CDR3 is made up of 16 amino acids. Trimming pared 0 bases from V and 8 bases from J, leaving 17 bases between. Germline V gene data show CDR1 as SGHVS and CDR2 as FQNEAQ. The DNA for the CDR3 is TGTGCCAGCAGCTTAGCGACGGTGATCTCGGGAAAGCCCCAGCATTTT. Its translation: CASSLATVISGKPQHF.

The chain has TRBV12-3 or TRBV12-4 and TRBJ1-2; a possible D gene is TRBD1 (5 bases). The germline V and J ends were trimmed by 2 bases and 4 bases, with 14 bases remaining between them. The CDR3 is made up of 15 amino acids. CDR3: CASSLSPRGLYGYTF. The CDR3, as DNA: TGTGCCAGCAGTTTATCCCCACGGGGACTCTATGGCTACACCTTC.

Here the CDR3 DNA reads TGTGCCAGCAGTTACGCGGGACTCTCGAGTGGGGAGCTGTTTTTT. It is translated as CASSYAGLSSGELFF. The chain has TRBV6-2 or TRBV6-3 and TRBJ2-2; D is perhaps TRBD2 (6 bases). This CDR3 has 15 residues. Germline V gives CDR1 MNHEY, CDR2 SVGEGT. V shed 2 bases and J shed 8 bases, with 15 bases lying between them.

The V gene is TRBV6-6, the J gene TRBJ2-7, with TRBD2 matching 8 bases. V lost 8 bases to trimming and J lost 3 bases; unmatched junction nucleotides: 15. The length of the CDR3 is 16 residues. CDR1 and CDR2 (germline): MNHNY, SVGAGI (reference sequence). DNA for the CDR3: TGTGCCAGCTCGCACCGGGGGGGCAGGTCAGGCTACGAGCAGTACTTC. Its translation: CASSHRGGRSGYEQYF.

This clonotype was counted between two and nine times. The chain couples TRBV7-9 to TRBJ1-6; D not certain. With 5 bases removed from V and 8 bases from J, the gap between germline ends came to 10 bases. Germline CDR1 is SEHNR and CDR2 is FQNEAQ (reference sequence). This CDR3 is 13 amino acids long. CDR3 coding DNA: TGTGCCAGCAGCCTTGCCGGGGATTCACCCCTCCACTTT. It is translated as CASSLAGDSPLHF.

This clonotype was counted only a few times. V gene TRBV7-9 combines with J gene TRBJ2-1; 7 positions match TRBD1. The CDR3 is 17 residues long. The germline V gene encodes CDR1 SEHNR and CDR2 FQNEAQ (reference sequence). V trimming: 4 bases; J trimming: 10 bases; junction bases outside the gene matches: 19. DNA for the CDR3: TGTGCCAGCAGCTCCCGATTCGAGGGGGCCTTTGAAATGGAGCAGTTCTTC. This codes for CASSSRFEGAFEMEQFF.

In its sample, this clonotype was seen once. This sequence joins TRBV12-3 or TRBV12-4 and TRBJ1-1; TRBD1 is a possible D gene (5 bases). The CDR3 has 12 amino acids. V lost 8 bases and J 4 bases, leaving 11 bases between the germline ends. The CDR3 loop is CASSRGSTEAFF. CDR3 nucleotide sequence: TGTGCCAGCTCGCGGGGGTCCACTGAAGCTTTCTTT.

The V gene is TRBV4-3, the J gene TRBJ2-2, with D perhaps matching TRBD2 (6 bases). The CDR3 is 15 amino acids. V was shortened by 1 base and J by 6 bases, with 12 bases between the two germline ends. Germline V gives CDR1 LGHNA, CDR2 YSLEER. The CDR3 region is CASSQVGRGAGELFF. CDR3 DNA: TGCGCCAGCAGCCAAGTCGGGCGGGGTGCCGGGGAGCTGTTTTTT.

The chain has TRBV7-2 and TRBJ1-2; D is uncertain. Trimming took 5 bases from V and 8 from J, leaving 15 bases between them. Germline-derived CDR1 and CDR2 are SGHTA and FQGNSA. The CDR3 totals 13 residues. The CDR3 sequence: CASSGEARYGYTF. In DNA form, the CDR3 reads TGTGCCAGCAGCGGGGAAGCTCGGTACGGCTACACCTTC.